The rows below give T cell receptor beta chains drawn from one sample of a study of CD8+ T cells in alopecia areata. TCRdb's table, derived via immunoSEQ multiplex PCR, lists solely in-frame clones and lacks some. The sample includes around 99,000 clones, 84% seen only once; the top ten take less than 30%. This material consisted of CD8+ T cells sorted from blood, taken at week 24, from a patient treated with tofacitinib. The receptors come from a human donor with alopecia areata. The CDR3 runs from the conserved cysteine through the conserved F or W.

cdr3_aa j_call v_call
CASSQLATGASENYGYTF TRBJ1-2 TRBV16
CSVRGQNSGNTIYF TRBJ1-3 TRBV29-1
CASSQAYGKGTDTQYF TRBJ2-3 TRBV4-1
CASSHVPGQGNSPLHF TRBJ1-6 TRBV5-6
CASSFQETQYF TRBJ2-5 TRBV27
CASSLGADLEMNTEAFF TRBJ1-1 TRBV5-1
CASSIGLRSETQYF TRBJ2-5 TRBV19
CASSDRESPYNEQFF TRBJ2-1 TRBV9
CASSFGQGNTGELFF TRBJ2-2 TRBV13
CASSWRGDNEQFF TRBJ2-1 TRBV27
CASSYKDAFF TRBJ1-1 TRBV6-6
CASSGGRGGNQPQHF TRBJ1-5 TRBV4-1
CSVEDFGITDTQYF TRBJ2-3 TRBV29-1
CASSQDWTSWDEQYF NA TRBV14
CAWSPLTGRVNTEAFF TRBJ1-1 TRBV30
CASSTGWDTEAFF TRBJ1-1 TRBV7-9
CASSETQEHNEQFF TRBJ2-1 TRBV2
CATQAGVNTDTQYF TRBJ2-3 TRBV10-3
CASSLVSLATDTQYF TRBJ2-3 TRBV7-9
CATTSSYEQYF TRBJ2-7 TRBV10-3
CASSPSGEETQYF TRBJ2-5 TRBV5-4
CASSQGVDQPQHF TRBJ1-5 TRBV5-4
CASGPPLGQKAYEQYF TRBJ2-7 TRBV12-5
CASSLTGGNEAFF TRBJ1-1 TRBV5-1
CASSLRAGFPPGELFF TRBJ2-2 TRBV5-4
CASREQGDGELFF TRBJ2-2 TRBV6-1
CASSLEGQTSGANVLTF TRBJ2-6 TRBV11-2
CASSYAANQPQHF TRBJ1-5 TRBV6-5
CASSPSGGTMDTQYF TRBJ2-3 TRBV4-3
CAGHPPGTNTGELFF TRBJ2-2 TRBV5-4
CATRRGVNTEAFF TRBJ1-1 TRBV19
CASSPQGASYNEQFF TRBJ2-1 TRBV7-9
CASSQDRGTTDTQYF TRBJ2-3 TRBV13
CAWSGGGTDTQYF TRBJ2-3 TRBV30
CASSLGGGSYNEQFF TRBJ2-1 TRBV5-1
CASRPPGLDTEAFF TRBJ1-1 TRBV19
CASQGNTEAFF TRBJ1-1 TRBV2
CASSQLFEEAFF TRBJ1-1 TRBV14
CASSPVKANYGYTF TRBJ1-2 TRBV5-1
CASSPRLAGFRQTQYF TRBJ2-5 TRBV9
CATSSYRGYEQYF TRBJ2-7 TRBV15
CASSEGLKETQYF TRBJ2-5 TRBV2
CASRRGLAGTYNEQFF TRBJ2-1 TRBV7-9
CASSFSVGGLEQYF TRBJ2-7 TRBV5-1
CASRGMAGGPNEQFF TRBJ2-1 TRBV2
CASSLVTSGGLASYHEQYF TRBJ2-7 TRBV7-9
CASSQAVGSGYTF TRBJ1-2 TRBV4-2
CASSQDYGSRRTPGQGFGYTF TRBJ1-2 TRBV4-2
CASTQPQWDRVFGANVLTF TRBJ2-6 TRBV21-1
CASSQGLADNPDTQYF TRBJ2-3 TRBV4-1
CASSQAGYSEAFF TRBJ1-1 TRBV4-2
CASSSVYTEAFF TRBJ1-1 TRBV5-8
CASSQDTAGGPNNEQFF TRBJ2-1 TRBV4-1
CASSDLGADTQYF TRBJ2-3 TRBV2
CASSSGQGQETQYF TRBJ2-5 TRBV7-6
CASSRLRASGQETQYF TRBJ2-5 TRBV4-1
CASSELEGGSSYNEQFF TRBJ2-1 TRBV2
CASSLGPAATRSYEQYF TRBJ2-7 TRBV5-1
CATGTGIGYTF TRBJ1-2 TRBV25-1
CATSRGTSGGRTDTQYF TRBJ2-3 TRBV15